Listed below are T cell receptor beta chains from one sample, sequenced in a study of CD8+CD57+ T cells in acquired aplastic anemia. TCRdb redid the calling of the reads with MiXCR, one entry per CDR3 protein. The sample lists about 180,000 distinct CDR3 sequences, 40% to 55% occurring once. What was sequenced was sorted CD4+, CD8+, or CD8+CD57+ T cells (not recorded which) from PBMCs. These receptors were collected from a human donor in good health. The CDR3 runs from the conserved cysteine through the conserved F or W. D genes are given only for firm matches. Clone size is stated in some rows and not others, as once, few, many or a class when expanded.

CDR3nt: TGTGCCAGTAATGACAGAAGCTCCTACAATGAGCAGTTCTTC
CDR3aa: CASNDRSSYNEQFF
abundance: .
d_gene: .
v_gene: TRBV19
j_gene: TRBJ2-1

CDR3nt: TGTGCCAGTATCACTGACGGCAGGGAGGATACTGAAGCTTTCTTT
CDR3aa: CASITDGREDTEAFF
abundance: .
d_gene: .
v_gene: TRBV19
j_gene: TRBJ1-1

CDR3nt: TGCAGTGCTCGGCGGGACAGCACTAATCGCTACACCTTC
CDR3aa: CSARRDSTNRYTF
abundance: many
d_gene: TRBD1
v_gene: TRBV20-1
j_gene: TRBJ1-2

CDR3nt: TGTGCCAGCAGTTACTCGCCCACCTACTTAACCTACGAGCAGTACTTC
CDR3aa: CASSYSPTYLTYEQYF
abundance: .
d_gene: .
v_gene: TRBV6-5
j_gene: TRBJ2-7

CDR3nt: TGTGCCAGCAGTTACTCGAGAGCGGGAGGGCCGTACGAGCAGTACTTC
CDR3aa: CASSYSRAGGPYEQYF
abundance: many
d_gene: TRBD2
v_gene: TRBV6-2/TRBV6-3
j_gene: TRBJ2-7

CDR3nt: TGTGCCACCAGTGATTGGGAGGGCTTCGGCGGCTACACCTTC
CDR3aa: CATSDWEGFGGYTF
abundance: .
d_gene: .
v_gene: TRBV24-1
j_gene: TRBJ1-2

CDR3nt: TGTGCCAGCAGCATGGACAGGAGCTCCTACAATGAGCAGTTCTTC
CDR3aa: CASSMDRSSYNEQFF
abundance: .
d_gene: TRBD1
v_gene: TRBV11-1
j_gene: TRBJ2-1

CDR3nt: TGTGCCAGCTGGGCTAGCGGGAGGCGAGATACGCAGTATTTT
CDR3aa: CASWASGRRDTQYF
abundance: many
d_gene: TRBD2
v_gene: TRBV7-9
j_gene: TRBJ2-3

CDR3nt: TGTGCCTGGAGTCCGACTAGCGGGAGCGATGAGCAGTTCTTC
CDR3aa: CAWSPTSGSDEQFF
abundance: few
d_gene: TRBD2
v_gene: TRBV30
j_gene: TRBJ2-1

CDR3nt: TGTGCCAGCAACTCTGGACTAGCGGGCGATACGCGGTATTTT
CDR3aa: CASNSGLAGDTRYF
abundance: .
d_gene: TRBD2
v_gene: TRBV28
j_gene: TRBJ2-3

CDR3nt: TGTGCCATCAGGCCGACAGGGAGAAACTATGGCTACACCTTC
CDR3aa: CAIRPTGRNYGYTF
abundance: .
d_gene: TRBD1
v_gene: TRBV10-3
j_gene: TRBJ1-2

CDR3nt: TGTGCCAGCAGCTCTGAGAGGTACTCTGGAAACACCATATATTTT
CDR3aa: CASSSERYSGNTIYF
abundance: many
d_gene: .
v_gene: TRBV7-8
j_gene: TRBJ1-3

CDR3nt: TGTGCCAGCAGGATTGATAGCGGGAGGGGTTCCTACGAGCAGTACTTC
CDR3aa: CASRIDSGRGSYEQYF
abundance: many
d_gene: TRBD2
v_gene: TRBV2
j_gene: TRBJ2-7

CDR3nt: TGTGCCAGCAGTGCGACGGGACACGGCATCTATGGCTACACCTTC
CDR3aa: CASSATGHGIYGYTF
abundance: many
d_gene: .
v_gene: TRBV2
j_gene: TRBJ1-2

CDR3nt: TGTGCCAGCAGTCCCTGGGGTAGCACAGATACGCAGTATTTT
CDR3aa: CASSPWGSTDTQYF
abundance: many
d_gene: .
v_gene: TRBV6-1
j_gene: TRBJ2-3

CDR3nt: TGTGCCACCAGTGAGTTGGGACTAGCGGGAGGGAATGAGCAGTTCTTC
CDR3aa: CATSELGLAGGNEQFF
abundance: .
d_gene: TRBD2
v_gene: TRBV24-1
j_gene: TRBJ2-1

CDR3nt: TGTGCCAGCAGTCCCTACTCTGGGGCCAACGTCCTGACTTTC
CDR3aa: CASSPYSGANVLTF
abundance: many
d_gene: .
v_gene: TRBV6-1
j_gene: TRBJ2-6

CDR3nt: TGTGCCAGCAGCACGGGACCGCGGAACACTGAAGCTTTCTTT
CDR3aa: CASSTGPRNTEAFF
abundance: .
d_gene: .
v_gene: TRBV13
j_gene: TRBJ1-1

CDR3nt: TGTGCCACCAGTGACCCCGGTGGCACGCGAGGAGGCACAGATACGCAGTATTTT
CDR3aa: CATSDPGGTRGGTDTQYF
abundance: .
d_gene: .
v_gene: TRBV24-1
j_gene: TRBJ2-3

CDR3nt: TGTGCCAGCAGCGGGAGGGCGACTGAAGCTTTCTTT
CDR3aa: CASSGRATEAFF
abundance: .
d_gene: .
v_gene: TRBV27
j_gene: TRBJ1-1

CDR3nt: TGTGCCAGCAGTTTGTGGAGGGGCGGGGAGCTGTTTTTT
CDR3aa: CASSLWRGGELFF
abundance: many
d_gene: .
v_gene: TRBV12-3/TRBV12-4
j_gene: TRBJ2-2

CDR3nt: TGTGCCAGCAGCTCATTAACTGCGAGGTCTTTTGGGGCCAACGTCCTGACTTTC
CDR3aa: CASSSLTARSFGANVLTF
abundance: .
d_gene: .
v_gene: TRBV7-6
j_gene: TRBJ2-6

CDR3nt: TGCAGTGCTAGCCCACCCACAGGGGAGACCCAGTACTTC
CDR3aa: CSASPPTGETQYF
abundance: .
d_gene: .
v_gene: TRBV20-1
j_gene: TRBJ2-5

CDR3nt: TGCAGCGTTGAGGACACGGAAAAACTGTTTTTT
CDR3aa: CSVEDTEKLFF
abundance: .
d_gene: .
v_gene: TRBV29-1
j_gene: TRBJ1-4

CDR3nt: TGCAGTGCTAGCCGGACAGGGCTGACCACAGATACGCAGTATTTT
CDR3aa: CSASRTGLTTDTQYF
abundance: .
d_gene: TRBD1
v_gene: TRBV20-1
j_gene: TRBJ2-3

CDR3nt: TGTGCCAGCAGTGGGTGGGACAGGGTTTCCCCTGGGGCCAACGTCCTGACTTTC
CDR3aa: CASSGWDRVSPGANVLTF
abundance: .
d_gene: TRBD1
v_gene: TRBV25-1
j_gene: TRBJ2-6

CDR3nt: TGTGCCTGGAGTAAGGGGATGAACACTGAAGCTTTCTTT
CDR3aa: CAWSKGMNTEAFF
abundance: few
d_gene: .
v_gene: TRBV30
j_gene: TRBJ1-1

CDR3nt: TGTGCCAGCAGTACGACAGGAGCAAACTCCTACGAGCAGTACTTC
CDR3aa: CASSTTGANSYEQYF
abundance: many
d_gene: .
v_gene: TRBV12-3/TRBV12-4
j_gene: TRBJ2-7

CDR3nt: TGCAGTGCTAGGAGAGCGAATCAGCCCCCTCATTTT
CDR3aa: CSARRANQPPHF
abundance: .
d_gene: .
v_gene: TRBV20-1
j_gene: TRBJ1-5

CDR3nt: TGTGCCAGCAGCGTCCCGGAGACCCAGTACTTC
CDR3aa: CASSVPETQYF
abundance: .
d_gene: .
v_gene: TRBV9
j_gene: TRBJ2-5

CDR3nt: TGTGCCACCAGTGATGGACAGGCCCTTCCCCAGCATTTT
CDR3aa: CATSDGQALPQHF
abundance: .
d_gene: TRBD1
v_gene: TRBV24-1
j_gene: TRBJ1-5

CDR3nt: TGTGCCAGCAGTTTATACACTGGAGCTTTCTTT
CDR3aa: CASSLYTGAFF
abundance: .
d_gene: .
v_gene: TRBV28
j_gene: TRBJ1-1

CDR3nt: TGTGCCAGCAGTTACAGCTCCTACGAGCAGTACTTC
CDR3aa: CASSYSSYEQYF
abundance: many
d_gene: .
v_gene: TRBV6-2/TRBV6-3
j_gene: TRBJ2-7

CDR3nt: TGTGCCAGCAGAAATCAGAGGGAGCAGTACTTC
CDR3aa: CASRNQREQYF
abundance: .
d_gene: .
v_gene: TRBV7-3
j_gene: TRBJ2-7

CDR3nt: TGCAGTGCTAGAGGACCAGCAGATACGCAGTATTTT
CDR3aa: CSARGPADTQYF
abundance: many
d_gene: .
v_gene: TRBV20-1
j_gene: TRBJ2-3

CDR3nt: TGTGCCAGCAGCTTGGACAGGGCCGGGGAGCTGTTTTTT
CDR3aa: CASSLDRAGELFF
abundance: .
d_gene: TRBD1
v_gene: TRBV7-8
j_gene: TRBJ2-2

CDR3nt: TGTGCCAGCAGCTTAAACCGGGAGCAGTTCTTC
CDR3aa: CASSLNREQFF
abundance: many
d_gene: .
v_gene: TRBV11-3
j_gene: TRBJ2-1

CDR3nt: TGTGCCAGCAGTGCCCGGACGGGTGGAGAGACCCAGTACTTC
CDR3aa: CASSARTGGETQYF
abundance: many
d_gene: .
v_gene: TRBV2
j_gene: TRBJ2-5

CDR3nt: TGTGCCATCAGTGACGTGACGGATGAAGCTTTCTTT
CDR3aa: CAISDVTDEAFF
abundance: few
d_gene: .
v_gene: TRBV10-3
j_gene: TRBJ1-1

CDR3nt: TGTGCCACCAGTCCGATCGGCAGGGGGCCCGCTGAAGCTTTCTTT
CDR3aa: CATSPIGRGPAEAFF
abundance: once
d_gene: TRBD1
v_gene: TRBV24-1
j_gene: TRBJ1-1

CDR3nt: TGCAGTGCCGCTGGAGGGGGCAATATCTATGAGCAGTTCTTC
CDR3aa: CSAAGGGNIYEQFF
abundance: many
d_gene: .
v_gene: TRBV20-1
j_gene: TRBJ2-1

CDR3nt: TGCGCCAGCGCCAGGGACAATTCCTACGAGCAGTACTTC
CDR3aa: CASARDNSYEQYF
abundance: many
d_gene: .
v_gene: TRBV5-1
j_gene: TRBJ2-7

CDR3nt: TGTGCCAGCAGCTTACAGGGAAGGAAGACCGGGGAGCTGTTTTTT
CDR3aa: CASSLQGRKTGELFF
abundance: few
d_gene: .
v_gene: TRBV5-4
j_gene: TRBJ2-2

CDR3nt: TGCAGTGCCCAAGGAACGGCGGGAGGGCCGTGGGAGACCCAGTACTTC
CDR3aa: CSAQGTAGGPWETQYF
abundance: .
d_gene: TRBD2
v_gene: TRBV20-1
j_gene: TRBJ2-5

CDR3nt: TGTGCCACCAGTGATTTCCCCAGATCAGAGCAAGAGACCCAGTACTTC
CDR3aa: CATSDFPRSEQETQYF
abundance: .
d_gene: .
v_gene: TRBV24-1
j_gene: TRBJ2-5

CDR3nt: TGTGCCAGCAGCTTTCAGCCTAGCGGGAGGGCCAAGGGAAATGAGCAGTCCTTC
CDR3aa: CASSFQPSGRAKGNEQSF
abundance: .
d_gene: TRBD2
v_gene: TRBV11-2
j_gene: TRBJ2-1

CDR3nt: TGCGCCACCCGTGGAATTGGGTCCGGGGAGCTGTTTTTT
CDR3aa: CATRGIGSGELFF
abundance: once
d_gene: .
v_gene: TRBV4-1
j_gene: TRBJ2-2

CDR3nt: TGCGCCAGCAGCTTGGCCAATAGCGGGAGGGCCCGCGGGGAGCTGTTTTTT
CDR3aa: CASSLANSGRARGELFF
abundance: many
d_gene: TRBD2
v_gene: TRBV5-1
j_gene: TRBJ2-2

CDR3nt: TGTGCCAGCAGCGTTAGTTGGTCCACAGATACGCAGTATTTT
CDR3aa: CASSVSWSTDTQYF
abundance: many
d_gene: .
v_gene: TRBV9
j_gene: TRBJ2-3

CDR3nt: TGTGCCAGCAGTTACTCGACAACTGGTGGGAGCTACACCTTC
CDR3aa: CASSYSTTGGSYTF
abundance: .
d_gene: .
v_gene: TRBV12-3/TRBV12-4
j_gene: TRBJ1-2

CDR3nt: TGTGCCAGCAGTTCGGAAGCCCCCGAGCAGTACTTC
CDR3aa: CASSSEAPEQYF
abundance: .
d_gene: .
v_gene: TRBV5-4
j_gene: TRBJ2-7